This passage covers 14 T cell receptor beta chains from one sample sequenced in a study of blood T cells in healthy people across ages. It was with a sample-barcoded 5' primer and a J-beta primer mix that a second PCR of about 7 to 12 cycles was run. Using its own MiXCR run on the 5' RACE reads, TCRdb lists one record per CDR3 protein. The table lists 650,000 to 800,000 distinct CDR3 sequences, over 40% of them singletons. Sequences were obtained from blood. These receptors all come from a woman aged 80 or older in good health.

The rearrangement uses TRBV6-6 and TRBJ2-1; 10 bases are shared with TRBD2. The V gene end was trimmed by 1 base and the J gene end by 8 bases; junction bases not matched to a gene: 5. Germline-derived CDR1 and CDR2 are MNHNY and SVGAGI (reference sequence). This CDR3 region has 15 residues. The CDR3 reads CASSYYSGGGDEQFF. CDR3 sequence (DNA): TGTGCCAGCAGTTACTACAGCGGGGGGGGGGATGAGCAGTTCTTC.

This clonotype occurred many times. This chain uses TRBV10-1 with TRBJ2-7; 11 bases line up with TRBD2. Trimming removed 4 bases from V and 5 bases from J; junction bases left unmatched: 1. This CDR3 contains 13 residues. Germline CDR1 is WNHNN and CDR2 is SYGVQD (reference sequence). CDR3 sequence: CASSVAGGNEQYF. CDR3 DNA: TGCGCCAGCAGTGTAGCGGGAGGGAACGAGCAGTACTTC.

In DNA form, the CDR3 reads TGTGCCAGCAGCCCCGGGACTAGCCATGGTGAGCAGTTCTTC. It yields the protein CASSPGTSHGEQFF. The chain joins TRBV3-1 to TRBJ2-1; 9 bases map to TRBD2. The CDR3 has 14 amino acids. J was trimmed by 9 bases and V by 4 bases; bases with no gene match: 7. The germline V gene encodes CDR1 LGHDT and CDR2 YNNKEL (reference sequence).

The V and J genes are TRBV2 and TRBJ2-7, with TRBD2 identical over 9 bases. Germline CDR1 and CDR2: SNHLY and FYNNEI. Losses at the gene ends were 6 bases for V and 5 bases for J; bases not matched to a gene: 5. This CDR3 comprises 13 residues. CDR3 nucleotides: TGTGCCAGCAGAGCGGGGGGCCTCAACGAGCAGTACTTC. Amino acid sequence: CASRAGGLNEQYF.

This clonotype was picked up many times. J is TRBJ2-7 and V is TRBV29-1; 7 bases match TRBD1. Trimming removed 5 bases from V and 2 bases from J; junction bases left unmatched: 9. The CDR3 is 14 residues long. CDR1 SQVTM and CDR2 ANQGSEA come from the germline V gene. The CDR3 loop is CSVLLSTGAYEQYF. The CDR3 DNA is TGCAGCGTTTTGCTCTCCACAGGGGCCTACGAGCAGTACTTC.

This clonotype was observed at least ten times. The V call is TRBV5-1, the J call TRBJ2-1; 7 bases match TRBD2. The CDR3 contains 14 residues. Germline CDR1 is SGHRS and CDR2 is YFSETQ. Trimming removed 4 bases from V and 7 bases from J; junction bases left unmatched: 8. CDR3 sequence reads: CASSTMTSTNEQFF. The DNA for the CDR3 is TGCGCCAGCAGCACGATGACTAGCACAAATGAGCAGTTCTTC.

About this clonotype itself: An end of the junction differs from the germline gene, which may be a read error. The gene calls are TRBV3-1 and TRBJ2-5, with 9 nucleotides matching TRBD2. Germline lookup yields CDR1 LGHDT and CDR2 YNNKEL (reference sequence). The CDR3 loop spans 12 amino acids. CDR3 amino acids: CAGSQGEGLAYF. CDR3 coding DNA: TGTGCCGGCAGCCAAGGGGAGGGACTAGCGTACTTC.

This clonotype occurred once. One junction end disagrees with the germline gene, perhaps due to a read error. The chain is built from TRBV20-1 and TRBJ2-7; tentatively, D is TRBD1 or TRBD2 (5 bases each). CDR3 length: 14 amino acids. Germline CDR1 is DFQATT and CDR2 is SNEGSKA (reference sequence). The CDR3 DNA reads TGCAGTGCCAGAGGACAACTAGGGGCCTACGAGCAGTACTTC. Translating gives CSARGQLGAYEQYF.

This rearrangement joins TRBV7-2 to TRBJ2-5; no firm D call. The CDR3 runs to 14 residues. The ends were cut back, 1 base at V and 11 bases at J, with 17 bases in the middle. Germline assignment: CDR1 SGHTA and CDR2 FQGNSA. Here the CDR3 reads CASSLGLMAAKQYF. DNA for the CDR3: TGTGCCAGCAGCTTAGGTCTCATGGCGGCGAAACAGTACTTC.

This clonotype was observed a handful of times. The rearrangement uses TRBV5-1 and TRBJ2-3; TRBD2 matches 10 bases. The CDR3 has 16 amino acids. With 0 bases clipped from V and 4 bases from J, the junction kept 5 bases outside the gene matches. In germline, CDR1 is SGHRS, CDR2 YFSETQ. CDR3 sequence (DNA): TGCGCCAGCAGCTTGGAGGGTAGCGGGAGGTCAGATACGCAGTATTTT. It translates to CASSLEGSGRSDTQYF. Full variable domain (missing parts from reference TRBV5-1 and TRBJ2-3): KAGVTQTPRYLIKTRGQQVTLSCSPISGHRSVSWYQQTPGQGLQFLFEYFSETQRNKGNFPGRFSGRQFSNSRSEMNVSTLELGDSALYLCASSLEGSGRSDTQYFGPGTRLTVL.

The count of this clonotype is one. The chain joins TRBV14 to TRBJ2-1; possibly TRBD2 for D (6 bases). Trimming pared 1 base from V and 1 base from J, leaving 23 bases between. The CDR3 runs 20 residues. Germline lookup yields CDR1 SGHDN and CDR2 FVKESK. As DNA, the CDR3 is TGTGCCAGCAGCCAAGGTCGGGTTTTACGGGGACTTCGTTCCTACAATGAGCAGTTCTTC. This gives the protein CASSQGRVLRGLRSYNEQFF.

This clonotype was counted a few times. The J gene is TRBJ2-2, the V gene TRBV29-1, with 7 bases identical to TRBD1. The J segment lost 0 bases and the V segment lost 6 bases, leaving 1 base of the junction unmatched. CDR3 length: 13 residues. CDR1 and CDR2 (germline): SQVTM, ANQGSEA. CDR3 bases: TGCAGCGTGGGACAGACGAACACCGGGGAGCTGTTTTTT. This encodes CSVGQTNTGELFF.

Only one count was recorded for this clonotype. The chain's CDR3 is CASSSPAGLTDTQYF. The CDR3 bases are TGTGCCAGCAGTTCCCCCGCGGGGCTCACAGATACGCAGTATTTT. The V call is TRBV12-3 or TRBV12-4, the J call TRBJ2-3, with D maybe TRBD2 (6 bases). The CDR3 is 15 amino acids. The germline V and J ends were trimmed by 4 bases and 2 bases, with 13 bases remaining between them.

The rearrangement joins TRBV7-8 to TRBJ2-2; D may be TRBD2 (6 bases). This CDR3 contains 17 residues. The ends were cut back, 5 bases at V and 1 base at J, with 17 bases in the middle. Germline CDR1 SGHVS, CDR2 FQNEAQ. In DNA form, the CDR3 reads TGTGCCAGCAGCACCATTGGAGGGCCGGTGAACACCGGGGAGCTGTTTTTT. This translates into CASSTIGGPVNTGELFF.